What follows are 10 T cell receptor beta chains derived from one specimen sequenced in a study of control samples from healthy donors and cancer patients (dated by TCRdb to about 2020). Library method: the immunoSEQ multiplex PCR assay. This immuneACCESS table, as held by TCRdb, lists in-frame sequences with V and J called but not all clones. Of the missing ones, under half trace to an unresolved V gene in checked studies; the others have no known cause. For this sample the table gives roughly 80,000 clones, of which around nine tenths were detected only once. The ten largest clones add up to roughly 5% of the sample. Material for sequencing was blood. These receptors originate from a woman in her forties or fifties in good health.

DNA for the CDR3: TGTGCCAGCGACCAACAGGGCCTGCCCCAGCATTTT. Amino acid sequence: CASDQQGLPQHF. The V and J genes are TRBV28 and TRBJ1-5; tentative D call: TRBD1 (6 bases). CDR1 MDHEN and CDR2 SYDVKM come from the germline V gene. The CDR3 contains 12 residues. V lost 8 bases and J lost 9, with 14 bases in between. The variable domain in full, with the rest retrieved from reference TRBV28 and TRBJ1-5, is DVKVTQSSRYLVKRTGEKVFLECVQDMDHENMFWYRQDPGLGLRLIYFSYDVKMKEKGDIPEGYSVSREKKERFSLILESASTNQTSMYLCASDQQGLPQHFGDGTRLSIL.

The chain recombines TRBV19 with TRBJ1-5; D call uncertain. Germline V gives CDR1 LNHDA, CDR2 SQIVND (reference sequence). Trimming took off 11 bases at V and 7 bases at J, with 18 bases between the two ends. The CDR3 sequence is 13 residues long. DNA for the CDR3: TGTGCCTCACTAGGAGTGTCGTGGCAGCCCCAGCATTTT. This codes for CASLGVSWQPQHF.

V is TRBV13 and J is TRBJ2-2; no firm D call. The CDR3 runs 11 residues. CDR1 is PRHDT, CDR2 FYEKMQ, per germline (reference sequence). Trimming left V 3 bases short and J 7 bases short, with 3 bases between. The chain's CDR3 is CASSFVGELFF. In DNA form, the CDR3 reads TGTGCCAGCAGCTTCGTCGGGGAGCTGTTTTTT. Full variable domain (rest looked up from reference TRBV13 and TRBJ2-2): AAGVIQSPRHLIKEKRETATLKCYPIPRHDTVYWYQQGPGQDPQFLISFYEKMQSDKGSIPDRFSAQQFSDYHSELNMSSLELGDSALYFCASSFVGELFFGEGSRLTVL.

The chain recombines TRBV19 with TRBJ2-1; tentative D call: TRBD1 (5 bases). The V gene lost 9 bases and the J gene lost 0 bases, with 12 bases spanning the gap. Germline CDR1 is LNHDA and CDR2 is SQIVND (reference sequence). CDR3 length: 14 amino acids. CDR3: CASVKGSSYNEQFF. In DNA form, the CDR3 reads TGTGCCAGCGTAAAGGGGTCCTCCTACAATGAGCAGTTCTTC.

In nucleotides, the CDR3 is TGCAGCGTTTCTTCTGACGGCAGCTCAACTAATGAAAAACTGTTTTTT. Translation: CSVSSDGSSTNEKLFF. The J gene is TRBJ1-4, the V gene TRBV29-1; the D is unclear. Trimming stripped 5 bases from V and 0 bases from J, with 16 bases between. This CDR3 is 16 amino acids long. CDR1 SQVTM and CDR2 ANQGSEA come from the germline V gene.

The rearrangement joins TRBV5-4 to TRBJ2-1; perhaps D is TRBD1 or TRBD2 (5 bases each). From germline, CDR1 is SGHNT and CDR2 YYREEE (reference sequence). The CDR3 spans 17 residues. V was cut by 0 bases and J by 0 bases, with 13 bases left in between. The CDR3, as DNA: TGTGCCAGCAGCTTGGGGGGCCAAGCGGTCTCCTACAATGAGCAGTTCTTC. Its translation: CASSLGGQAVSYNEQFF.

Notes on this clone: Other DNA sequences from this sample encode an identical CDR3 as well. J is TRBJ2-7 and V is TRBV6-5; D remains ambiguous. Germline CDR1 MNHEY, CDR2 SVGAGI. The CDR3 is made up of 13 amino acids. V lost 8 bases, J lost 4 bases, and 15 bases lay in between. In DNA, the CDR3 is TGTGCCAGCTTGAGACCGGATCTTTACGAGCAGTACTTC. Its translation: CASLRPDLYEQYF.

The chain uses TRBV2 and TRBJ1-2, with 8 bases that match TRBD1. Germline V gives CDR1 SNHLY, CDR2 FYNNEI. This CDR3 spans 13 amino acids. V shed 8 bases and J 7 bases; nucleotides not matched to a gene: 9. The DNA of the CDR3 is TGTGCCAGCGCAACGGACAGGGACTCTGGCTACACCTTC. This translates into CASATDRDSGYTF.

The rearrangement joins TRBV4-1 to TRBJ2-7; unclear D gene. Between the trimmed V and J ends, which lost 4 bases and 3 bases, there was a span of 10 bases. Germline V gene data show CDR1 as MGHRA and CDR2 as YSYEKL. CDR3 length: 13 residues. The CDR3 protein is CASSLSVSYEQYF. The CDR3 bases are TGCGCCAGCAGCCTCTCGGTGAGCTACGAGCAGTACTTC.

J is TRBJ2-3 and V is TRBV5-4; 8 positions match TRBD2. CDR3 length: 15 residues. Germline V gives CDR1 SGHNT, CDR2 YYREEE (reference sequence). V gave up 1 base and J gave up 0 bases; unmatched junction bases: 1. Here the CDR3 reads CASSLTGGSTDTQYF. The CDR3 bases are TGTGCCAGCAGCTTGACGGGGGGGAGCACAGATACGCAGTATTTT.